The clone carrying this T cell receptor beta chain showed up many times. Using its own MiXCR run on the reads, TCRdb lists one record per CDR3 protein. The profile shows under 250,000 distinct CDR3 sequences, under 35% of them singletons. The data stem from a study of kidney transplant recipient with SARS-CoV-2 infection. Trimming stripped 1 base from V and 5 bases from J, with 11 bases between. The germline V gene encodes CDR1 LGHDT and CDR2 YNNKEL (reference sequence). This CDR3 is 14 amino acids long. This receptor was taken from a male patient aged 30 to 40 who had COVID-19 and was a kidney transplant recipient. The graft donor may account for some of the T cells. The input for sequencing was a blood sample, taken at baseline and on day 111 from a kidney transplant recipient. V usage is TRBV3-1 and J usage is TRBJ2-5; D remains ambiguous. CDR3 sequence: CASSQVSFGETQYF. The CDR3 region has the DNA TGTGCCAGCAGCCAAGTGAGTTTTGGGGAGACCCAGTACTTC.